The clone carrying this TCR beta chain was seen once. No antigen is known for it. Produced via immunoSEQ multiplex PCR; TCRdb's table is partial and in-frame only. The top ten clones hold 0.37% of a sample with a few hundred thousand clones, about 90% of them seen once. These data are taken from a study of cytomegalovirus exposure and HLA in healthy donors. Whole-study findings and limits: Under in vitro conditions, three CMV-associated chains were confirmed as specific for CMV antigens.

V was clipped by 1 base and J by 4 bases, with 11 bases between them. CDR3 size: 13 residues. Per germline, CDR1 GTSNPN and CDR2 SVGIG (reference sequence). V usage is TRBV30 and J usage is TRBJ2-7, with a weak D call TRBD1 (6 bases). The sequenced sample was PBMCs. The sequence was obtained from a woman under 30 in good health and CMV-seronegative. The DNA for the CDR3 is TGTGCCTGGAGTGCAGGGGCTCCGTACGAGCAGTACTTC. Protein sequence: CAWSAGAPYEQYF.